The 10 T cell receptor beta chains below all came from one sample that was sequenced in a study of human T cells and chemical hapten exposure. TCRdb analysed the 5' RACE reads with MiXCR anew, one entry per CDR3 protein. Found here are 95,000 to 120,000 distinct CDR3 sequences, approximately 20% of them singletons; the top ten hold 2.8%. Total RNA came from unfractionated whole blood. These receptor sequences come from a human donor in good health.

The gene calls are TRBV27 and TRBJ2-3; unclear D gene. Trimming removed 2 bases from V and 5 bases from J, with 5 bases in between. This CDR3 contains 12 residues. The germline gives CDR1 MNHEY, CDR2 SMNVEV (reference sequence). The CDR3 spells CASSLTRDTQYF. The DNA of the CDR3 is TGTGCCAGCAGTTTAACGAGAGATACGCAGTATTTT.

The CDR3 bases are TGCAGCGTCGACAGACAGGGGACCTACGAGCAGTACTTC. Its protein is CSVDRQGTYEQYF. The V call is TRBV29-1, the J call TRBJ2-7, with TRBD1 matching over 8 bases. V shed 6 bases, J shed 2 bases, and the junction held 6 bases outside the gene matches. The CDR3 is 13 amino acids. The germline gives CDR1 SQVTM, CDR2 ANQGSEA.

This clonotype was observed a few times. This chain links TRBV18 with TRBJ2-5, with a possible D match to TRBD2 (5 bases). Germline V gene lookup returns CDR1 KGHSH and CDR2 LQKENI. V gave up 1 base and J gave up 5 bases, with 5 bases separating them. The CDR3 is 12 amino acids. The CDR3 loop is CASSPREETQYF. In DNA, the CDR3 is TGTGCCAGCTCACCACGGGAGGAGACCCAGTACTTC.

The chain has TRBV10-3 and TRBJ2-7, with 7 bases aligning to TRBD2. CDR1 and CDR2 from the germline V gene are ENHRY and SYGVKD. This CDR3 region has 14 residues. V shed 4 bases, J shed 0 bases, and the junction held 3 bases outside the gene matches. CDR3 loop: CAISGGTTSYEQYF. The CDR3 DNA follows: TGTGCCATCAGTGGGGGGACTACCTCCTACGAGCAGTACTTC.

V gene TRBV5-1 combines with J gene TRBJ2-3; the D gene could be TRBD1 or TRBD2 (5 bases each). V was pared by 4 bases and J by 4 bases, with 13 bases between. The germline V gene has CDR1 SGHRS and CDR2 YFSETQ. The CDR3 has 14 amino acids. The CDR3 here is CASSRIRGPDTQYF. CDR3 sequence (DNA): TGCGCCAGCAGCCGCATCCGGGGCCCAGATACGCAGTATTTT.

V gene TRBV7-8 combines with J gene TRBJ1-5; 10 bases match TRBD1. Germline V gene data show CDR1 as SGHVS and CDR2 as FQNEAQ. The ends lost 1 base at V and 6 bases at J; junction bases unmatched: 6. This CDR3 has 16 amino acids. Written as DNA, the CDR3 is TGTGCCAGCAGCTTAGGAGACAGGGGGCGAAGTCAGCCCCAGCATTTT. This translates into CASSLGDRGRSQPQHF.

This clonotype has a handful of counts. J is TRBJ2-7 and V is TRBV4-1; tentative D call: TRBD2 (5 bases). CDR1 and CDR2 from the germline V gene are MGHRA and YSYEKL. The CDR3 has 15 amino acids. V was shortened by 4 bases and J by 3 bases, with 16 bases between the two germline ends. CDR3 residues: CASSPEDGIRYEQYF. In DNA form, the CDR3 reads TGCGCCAGCAGCCCGGAGGACGGAATCCGCTACGAGCAGTACTTC.

This clonotype was counted a few times. Here the CDR3 reads CASSLEAGNEKLFF. The CDR3 DNA reads TGCGCCAGCAGCTTGGAGGCGGGGAATGAAAAACTGTTTTTT. The V call is TRBV5-1, the J call TRBJ1-4; D uncertain. Germline CDR1 SGHRS, CDR2 YFSETQ. This CDR3 comprises 14 residues. V dropped 0 bases and J dropped 5 bases, with 8 bases sitting between them.

The CDR3 nucleotides are TGCGCCAGCAGTGACTGGACAGGGGGCGGCGAGCAGTACTTC. Protein sequence: CASSDWTGGGEQYF. The chain employs TRBV10-1 and TRBJ2-7, with 11 bases aligning to TRBD1. The CDR3 length is 14 residues. From germline, CDR1 is WNHNN and CDR2 SYGVQD (reference sequence). With 3 bases clipped from V and 6 bases from J, the junction kept 4 bases outside the gene matches.

V is TRBV20-1 and J is TRBJ1-1; 9 nucleotides match TRBD1. The V gene end was trimmed by 6 bases and the J gene end by 4 bases; junction bases not matched to a gene: 6. CDR3 length equals 13 residues. Germline CDR1 DFQATT, CDR2 SNEGSKA (reference sequence). The CDR3: CSARQGGITEAFF. CDR3 nucleotide sequence: TGCAGTGCAAGACAGGGGGGTATCACTGAAGCTTTCTTT.